These T cell receptor beta chains were read from a single sample in a study of blood T cell repertoires in COVID-19. Measured with immunoSEQ multiplex PCR; TCRdb has only the in-frame clones, and not every one. The sample lists under 35,000 clones, around 87% seen once, with 35% to 50% in the top ten. The sequencing input was peripheral blood. These receptors were collected from a human donor in a cohort sampled during active COVID-19. CDR3s leave out the opening cysteine and the closing phenylalanine or tryptophan. Each record gives: V gene, J gene, CDR3 protein.

>TRBV7-9|TRBJ2-7
ASSFGGMNEQY
>TRBV6-5|TRBJ1-2
ASSRDRGGGYT
>TRBV6-5|TRBJ2-5
ASKAGQAPETQY
>TRBV19|TRBJ2-3
ASNRQVLSTDTQY
>TRBV7-2|TRBJ2-7
ASSLARGYEQY
>TRBV6-2/TRBV6-3|TRBJ1-6
ASSWRVRRKRGVGLH
>TRBV3-1/TRBV3-2|TRBJ1-5
ASSQVRSTGRQPQH
>TRBV14|TRBJ2-7
ASSQSRRSGLRYQY
>TRBV20-1|TRBJ1-6
SASRRTGDYNSPLH
>TRBV5-6|TRBJ2-7
ASSLEGAGNSYEQY
>TRBV7-3|TRBJ1-1
ASSKNWNTEAF
>TRBV13|TRBJ2-2
ASSLIRQGLNTGELF
>TRBV27|TRBJ1-1
ASSMFSGNMNTEAF
>TRBV6-5|TRBJ1-1
ASGKTVNTEAF
>TRBV4-1|TRBJ2-1
ASSQDRTASYNEQF
>TRBV6-5|TRBJ1-1
ASSYSTGAQRTEAF
>TRBV2|TRBJ1-1
ASSETRRNTEAF
>TRBV6-5|TRBJ1-2
ASSKPSTGGYGYT
>TRBV4-2|TRBJ2-7
ASSQDGQVYEQY
>TRBV6-6|TRBJ1-5
ASSYGQGSQPQH
>TRBV28|TRBJ1-1
ASSQNTSPSPEAF
>TRBV7-2|TRBJ1-3
ASSLDQGAGNTIY